What follows is one T cell receptor beta chain and its context. The antigen is undetermined. This sample was included in a study of T cell responses to AZD1222 COVID-19 vaccine. The study, taken as a whole, reports: Clonal diversity may have been underestimated in mostly white British donors. Distributed over spike, vaccine-associated CD4 TCRs predominated at 160-218 and 743-854. Baseline serostatus was positive in only a handful of AZD1222 recipients.

Per germline, CDR1 KGHSH and CDR2 LQKENI. The V gene end was trimmed by 3 bases and the J gene end by 6 bases; junction bases not matched to a gene: 8. The CDR3 runs 15 residues. Only in-frame clones appear in the TCRdb table, and some are missing; sequencing was by immunoSEQ multiplex PCR. The sample includes about 60,000 clones, 75% to 95% of them seen just once. The sequenced sample was peripheral blood, obtained 28 days after the second dose of the MenACWY control vaccine. This clonotype was sampled from an adult who received the MenACWY meningococcal vaccine as a control. This chain links TRBV18 with TRBJ2-7, with TRBD1 matching over 10 bases. The CDR3 sequence is CASSPRDRGFSEQYF. CDR3 nucleotide sequence: TGTGCCAGCTCACCCAGGGACAGGGGTTTCTCCGAGCAGTACTTC.